This T cell receptor beta chain is drawn from a study of blood T cell repertoires in COVID-19. Study-wide context: The cDNA or gDNA used as material had been derived from T cells, B-cell-depleted T cells, or PBMCs.

V gave up 4 bases and J gave up 4 bases; unmatched junction bases: 8. The CDR3 spans 17 residues. Looked up from germline, CDR1 is LGHNA and CDR2 is YSLEER. Those who participated ranged in age from about 18 to 89 years and resided in approximately 23 US areas. Clinical history as reported by participants underpinned cohort assignment. In Cohort 3, a recovered donor had either two negative PCRs, clearance, or symptom resolution. The data were produced by immunoSEQ multiplex PCR, yet TCRdb's version contains in-frame clones alone and is incomplete. This sample has hundreds of thousands of clones; 86% occur once, and the top ten carry more than 2%.

This TCR came from a woman in her 50s who had recovered from COVID-19. Sequencing was carried out using PBMCs or T cells enriched from blood (not recorded which). The rearrangement uses TRBV4-3 and TRBJ2-1, with 12 bases matching TRBD2. The CDR3 spells CASSRQLAGGRYNEQFF. Written as DNA, the CDR3 is TGCGCCAGCAGCCGCCAACTAGCGGGGGGTCGATACAATGAGCAGTTCTTC.